A selection of T cell receptor beta chains follows, all from one sample in a study of PD-1 blockade in classical Hodgkin lymphoma. The assay was immunoSEQ multiplex PCR, and TCRdb's table has in-frame clones only and misses some. This table holds about 98,000 clones, roughly 81% found once. Here the sequenced sample was peripheral blood mononuclear cells (PBMCs), taken before the second cycle of nivolumab. These receptors were taken from a human donor with classical Hodgkin lymphoma. CDR3s include the opening cysteine and the closing phenylalanine or tryptophan. A D gene is named only where the DNA matches it firmly. Clone size, where shown, is once, few, many, or a class for clones that have expanded.

d_call j_call clone_size v_call cdr3_nt cdr3_aa
. TRBJ2-7 . TRBV5-8 TGTGCCAGCAGCTTGGGAGAACTCCGGGTCTCCTACGAGCAGTACTTC CASSLGELRVSYEQYF
TRBD2 TRBJ2-5 . TRBV11-2 TGTGCCAGCAGCAGTGGACTAGCGGGAGGGCCGGAGACCCAGTACTTC CASSSGLAGGPETQYF
TRBD2 TRBJ2-1 . TRBV5-4 TGTGCCAGCAGCTCCCTGGGACTACTCAATGAGCAGTTCTTC CASSSLGLLNEQFF
. TRBJ2-2 . TRBV18 TGTGCCAGCTCACCAGCCACTCGTACCGGGGAGCTGTTTTTT CASSPATRTGELFF
. TRBJ1-5 few TRBV15 TGTGCCACCAGCAGAGGGGTAGGTTCGGGGCGGAATCAGCCCCAGCATTTT CATSRGVGSGRNQPQHF
. TRBJ2-2 . TRBV7-6 TGTGCCAGCAGCGATAACGAGCGGGCCGGGGAGCTGTTTTTT CASSDNERAGELFF
. TRBJ2-1 once TRBV6-1 TGTGCCAGCAGTGAGGAGGACCTAACCTACAATGAGCAGTTCTTC CASSEEDLTYNEQFF
. TRBJ2-2 . TRBV10-3 TGTGCCATCGCGGAGGGCACCGGGGAGCTGTTTTTT CAIAEGTGELFF
. TRBJ2-7 . TRBV2 TGTGCCAGCAACAGCGAGCAGTACTTC CASNSEQYF
. TRBJ2-3 . TRBV7-3 TGTGCCAGCAGCTTAACGGGAGGCTCAGATACGCAGTATTTT CASSLTGGSDTQYF
TRBD2 TRBJ2-5 . TRBV29-1 TGCAGCGTTGTTGGGGGAGGGGACGGGACCCAGTACTTC CSVVGGGDGTQYF